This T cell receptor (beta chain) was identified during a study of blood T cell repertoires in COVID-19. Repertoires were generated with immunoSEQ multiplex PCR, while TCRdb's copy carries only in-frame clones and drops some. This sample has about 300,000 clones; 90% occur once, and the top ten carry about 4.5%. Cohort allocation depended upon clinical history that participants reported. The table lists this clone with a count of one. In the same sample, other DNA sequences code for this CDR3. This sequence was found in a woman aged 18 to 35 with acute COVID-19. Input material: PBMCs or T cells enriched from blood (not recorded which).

CDR3 sequence reads: CASRGTNTGELFF. In DNA form, the CDR3 reads TGTGCCAGCCGGGGAACGAACACCGGGGAGCTGTTTTTT. The chain joins TRBV7-9 to TRBJ2-2; possibly TRBD2 for D (5 bases). V shed 8 bases and J shed 0 bases, with 7 bases lying between them. Germline CDR1 reads SEHNR; CDR2 reads FQNEAQ (reference sequence). This CDR3 is 13 amino acids long.